The 27 T cell receptor beta chains presented below share a single source sample, sequenced in a study of T-cell memory formation after mild COVID-19. MiXCR, applied by TCRdb to the 5' RACE reads, yields one record per CDR3 protein. The sample contains hundreds of thousands of distinct CDR3 sequences, roughly 17% of which appear only once. Sequenced: PBMCs or a T cell subset sorted from them (not recorded which). All receptors derive from a man between 18 and 35 years old who had mild COVID-19 (a few samples of this study predate the infection). Cell type and time point are not known.

This clonotype appeared a single time. The chain is built from TRBV19 and TRBJ2-3; no reliable D call. The CDR3 is 13 amino acids. Per the germline V gene, CDR1 is LNHDA and CDR2 is SQIVND (reference sequence). V was trimmed by 6 bases and J by 2 bases, leaving 9 bases between them. CDR3 residues: CASRVDTTDTQYF. The CDR3 nucleotides read TGTGCCAGTAGGGTAGACACCACAGATACGCAGTATTTT.

Only a few counts were recorded for this clonotype. The chain employs TRBV29-1 and TRBJ1-4; D uncertain. The CDR3 totals 14 residues. V was cut by 2 bases and J by 5 bases, with 12 bases left in between. Germline V gene lookup returns CDR1 SQVTM and CDR2 ANQGSEA. The DNA for the CDR3 is TGCAGCGTTGAATGGGCAGGAAGGAATGAAAAACTGTTTTTT. This codes for CSVEWAGRNEKLFF.

The chain recombines TRBV5-4 with TRBJ2-3; TRBD2 aligns across 11 bases. The V and J ends lost 4 bases and 1 base, in that order; junction bases with no gene match: 5. CDR3 length: 16 residues. The germline V gene encodes CDR1 SGHNT and CDR2 YYREEE (reference sequence). CDR3 amino acids: CASSPGTSGGTDTQYF. The DNA of the CDR3 is TGTGCCAGCAGCCCGGGGACTAGCGGAGGCACAGATACGCAGTATTTT. The full variable domain, with the rest looked up from reference TRBV5-4 and TRBJ2-3, is ETGVTQSPTHLIKTRGQQVTLRCSSQSGHNTVSWYQQALGQGPQFIFQYYREEENGRGNFPPRFSGLQFPNYSSELNVNALELDDSALYLCASSPGTSGGTDTQYFGPGTRLTVL.

This clonotype was counted between two and nine times. The chain carries TRBV4-3 and TRBJ2-7; a possible D gene is TRBD2 (6 bases). The CDR3 sequence is 14 residues long. Trimming stripped 0 bases from V and 3 bases from J, with 9 bases between. The germline V gene has CDR1 LGHNA and CDR2 YSLEER. CDR3 sequence reads: CASSQDGGFYEQYF. DNA for the CDR3: TGCGCCAGCAGCCAAGATGGGGGGTTCTACGAGCAGTACTTC.

The chain combines TRBV27 with TRBJ1-5; D gene unclear. Trimming left V 0 bases short and J 2 bases short, with 11 bases between. This CDR3 has 16 amino acids. The germline V gene has CDR1 MNHEY and CDR2 SMNVEV (reference sequence). The CDR3 spells CASSLSPVSGNQPQHF. The CDR3 coding sequence is TGTGCCAGCAGTTTATCACCGGTATCCGGCAATCAGCCCCAGCATTTT.

This clonotype was seen a handful of times. The CDR3 loop reads CASSTWDRGQTEAFF. The CDR3 DNA sequence: TGTGCCAGCAGCACATGGGACAGGGGGCAAACTGAAGCTTTCTTT. The chain joins TRBV11-1 to TRBJ1-1; 12 bases are shared with TRBD1. Germline V gene data show CDR1 as SGHAT and CDR2 as FQDESV (reference sequence). V trimming: 5 bases; J trimming: 5 bases; junction bases outside the gene matches: 6. The CDR3 runs 15 residues.

This clonotype has a handful of counts. The chain couples TRBV7-2 to TRBJ2-1, with D tentatively TRBD2 (5 bases). The CDR3 sequence is 14 residues long. Trimming removed 3 bases from V and 7 bases from J, with 13 bases in between. Germline V gene sequence: CDR1 SGHTA, CDR2 FQGNSA. The CDR3 protein is CASSFSAQRNEQFF. In DNA form, the CDR3 reads TGTGCCAGCAGCTTTAGCGCCCAGAGAAATGAGCAGTTCTTC.

There are a few counts of this clonotype. The chain is built from TRBV5-1 and TRBJ2-7; the D gene could be TRBD1 or TRBD2 (5 bases each). The germline V gene encodes CDR1 SGHRS and CDR2 YFSETQ. The germline V and J ends were trimmed by 3 bases and 0 bases, with 13 bases remaining between them. CDR3 length equals 15 residues. The CDR3 sequence: CASSSAPGTSYEQYF. As DNA, the CDR3 is TGCGCCAGCAGCTCGGCCCCAGGGACCTCCTACGAGCAGTACTTC.

This clonotype has a count of ten or more. The rearrangement joins TRBV12-3 or TRBV12-4 to TRBJ1-1; tentatively, D is TRBD1 (5 bases). Trimming cost V 5 bases and J 1 base, with 11 bases left between them. The CDR3 has 14 residues. This CDR3 is CASSPQGPNTEAFF. CDR3 in DNA: TGTGCCAGCAGTCCCCAGGGACCGAACACTGAAGCTTTCTTT.

On this clonotype: The germline gene is not matched at one end of the junction; a read error may be the cause. The rearrangement uses TRBV5-1 and TRBJ2-5; 7 bases agree with TRBD2. CDR1 SGHRS and CDR2 YFSETQ come from the germline V gene. The CDR3 spans 14 residues. This CDR3 is CASSLAIEAGETRF. The CDR3 nucleotides read TGCGCCAGCAGCTTGGCCATTGAGGCGGGGGAGACAAGGTTC.

The rearrangement links TRBV5-6 to TRBJ2-1, with TRBD2 as a possible D gene (6 bases). The germline gives CDR1 SGHDT, CDR2 YYEEEE. The V end was cut by 0 bases, the J end by 2 bases, with 9 bases between. The CDR3 is 15 amino acids. DNA for the CDR3: TGTGCCAGCAGCTTGGGTAGCGGACCCTACAATGAGCAGTTCTTC. It translates to CASSLGSGPYNEQFF.

V usage is TRBV7-8 and J usage is TRBJ2-5; 9 bases line up with TRBD2. The junction had 14 bases not matched to a gene; V was cut back by 10 bases and J by 2 bases. This CDR3 contains 16 residues. From germline, CDR1 is SGHVS and CDR2 FQNEAQ. The DNA for the CDR3 is TGTGCCACCAAAACAGGCAGCGGGGGGACGCAAGAGACCCAGTACTTC. This encodes CATKTGSGGTQETQYF. The whole variable domain, filled in from reference TRBV7-8 and TRBJ2-5, reads GAGVSQSPRYKVAKRGQDVALRCDPISGHVSLFWYQQALGQGPEFLTYFQNEAQLDKSGLPSDRFFAERPEGSVSTLKIQRTQQEDSAVYLCATKTGSGGTQETQYFGPGTRLLVL.

This clonotype was detected ten times or more. This chain connects TRBV12-3 or TRBV12-4 to TRBJ2-1; D not resolved. V dropped 6 bases and J dropped 5 bases, with 8 bases sitting between them. The length of the CDR3 is 12 residues. The CDR3: CASSPGNNEQFF. The CDR3 coding sequence is TGTGCCAGCAGCCCTGGGAACAATGAGCAGTTCTTC.

This chain connects TRBV29-1 to TRBJ2-2; D not certain. Germline lookup yields CDR1 SQVTM and CDR2 ANQGSEA. V was shortened by 0 bases and J by 8 bases, with 10 bases between the two germline ends. The CDR3 runs 13 residues. CDR3 residues: CSVEDSRVGELFF. In nucleotides, the CDR3 is TGCAGCGTTGAAGATTCAAGGGTGGGGGAGCTGTTTTTT.

There are a few counts of this clonotype. The J gene is TRBJ2-7, the V gene TRBV10-3; D call uncertain. Germline CDR1 is ENHRY and CDR2 is SYGVKD. The CDR3 consists of 13 residues. The ends were cut back, 4 bases at V and 0 bases at J, with 7 bases in the middle. DNA for the CDR3: TGTGCCATCAGTGCCGCGAGCTCCTACGAGCAGTACTTC. Protein sequence: CAISAASSYEQYF.

About this clonotype itself: The junction departs from the called germline gene at one end, perhaps through a read error. The chain uses TRBV19 and TRBJ1-6, with D possibly TRBD1 on 5 matching bases. CDR3 length equals 12 residues. Germline CDR1 LNHDA, CDR2 SQIVND (reference sequence). The CDR3 spells CASRGLNSPLNF. The CDR3 DNA reads TGTGCCAGTAGGGGGCTGAATTCACCCCTCAACTTT.

This clonotype was seen a handful of times. The chain employs TRBV10-3 and TRBJ2-1, with TRBD1 identical over 9 bases. The CDR3 spans 13 residues. In germline, CDR1 is ENHRY, CDR2 SYGVKD. The V gene end was trimmed by 10 bases and the J gene end by 10 bases; junction bases not matched to a gene: 11. As DNA, the CDR3 is TGTGCCACATCGGGTCCGGGGACAGGGGAGCAGTTCTTC. Translating gives CATSGPGTGEQFF.

V usage is TRBV5-1 and J usage is TRBJ2-1; 7 nucleotides line up with TRBD1. The CDR3 spans 16 residues. Germline V CDR1 and CDR2: SGHRS, YFSETQ. After removal of 0 bases from V and 8 bases from J, the junction contained 11 bases not matched to a gene. The CDR3 DNA reads as TGCGCCAGCAGCTTGGGACAGGGAATTGATCGCTATGAGCAGTTCTTC. Amino acids: CASSLGQGIDRYEQFF.

The chain employs TRBV10-3 and TRBJ1-6, with 8 bases aligning to TRBD1. The CDR3 is 13 residues long. Per the germline V gene, CDR1 is ENHRY and CDR2 is SYGVKD. With V trimmed by 4 bases and J by 17 bases, 10 bases remained unmatched. For the CDR3, the DNA is TGTGCCATCAGTGGAAGACAGGGGATTGGCATCCACTTT. This gives the protein CAISGRQGIGIHF.

The chain joins TRBV18 to TRBJ2-7, with unresolved D. Trimming took 0 bases from V and 4 from J, leaving 7 bases between them. CDR3 size: 13 residues. Per germline, CDR1 KGHSH and CDR2 LQKENI. CDR3 loop: CASSPPAEYEQYF. The DNA of the CDR3 is TGTGCCAGCTCACCACCCGCAGAGTACGAGCAGTACTTC.

The chain employs TRBV10-3 and TRBJ2-1; D may be TRBD2 (5 bases). V lost 5 bases, J lost 5 bases, and 10 bases lay in between. The CDR3 runs 13 residues. The germline V gene encodes CDR1 ENHRY and CDR2 SYGVKD. The CDR3 protein is CAISSEVNNEQFF. The CDR3 coding sequence is TGTGCCATCAGTTCGGAGGTGAACAATGAGCAGTTCTTC.

This clonotype was picked up one time. Sequence at one end of the junction differs from germline and may be a read error. This chain joins TRBV2 and TRBJ2-2; either TRBD1 or TRBD2 may fit D (5 bases each). This CDR3 region has 14 residues. Germline CDR1 and CDR2: SNHLY and FYNNEI. The CDR3 region is CDSSRERNTGELFF. The DNA of the CDR3 is TGTGACAGCAGCAGGGAGAGAAACACCGGGGAGCTGTTTTTT.

V gene TRBV4-1 combines with J gene TRBJ2-7; D remains unclear. This CDR3 contains 13 residues. The V end lost 1 base, the J end lost 9 bases, and 13 bases lay between the germline ends. The germline CDR1 and CDR2 sequences are MGHRA and YSYEKL. The CDR3 nucleotides read TGCGCCAGCAGCCAAGGATTTCGGGTTCGGCAGTACTTC. Protein product: CASSQGFRVRQYF.

The rearrangement joins TRBV4-3 to TRBJ2-2; D may be TRBD2 (6 bases). CDR3 length equals 15 residues. Germline CDR1 reads LGHNA; CDR2 reads YSLEER. V was shortened by 1 base and J by 8 bases, with 14 bases between the two germline ends. The CDR3 sequence is CASSQGASGVGELFF. The CDR3 coding sequence is TGCGCCAGCAGCCAAGGGGCCTCGGGGGTGGGGGAGCTGTTTTTT.

This clonotype appeared many times. The chain carries TRBV5-1 and TRBJ2-3; maybe TRBD1 (5 bases). The CDR3 covers 14 residues. Germline V gene data show CDR1 as SGHRS and CDR2 as YFSETQ. Trimming took 4 bases from V and 2 from J, leaving 11 bases between them. The CDR3 reads CASSPGALTDTQYF. Written as DNA, the CDR3 is TGCGCCAGCAGCCCTGGGGCACTCACAGATACGCAGTATTTT.

This chain links TRBV4-1 with TRBJ2-3; 14 nucleotides line up with TRBD2. Germline V gene data show CDR1 as MGHRA and CDR2 as YSYEKL. CDR3 length equals 18 residues. J gave up 1 base and V 3 bases, and 6 bases lay outside the gene matches. Here the CDR3 DNA reads TGCGCCAGCAGCCAGCGACTAGCGGGGGGGCCGGGCACAGATACGCAGTATTTT. This codes for CASSQRLAGGPGTDTQYF.

This clonotype was found a few times. The chain joins TRBV7-8 to TRBJ1-5; D is perhaps TRBD1 (6 bases). Germline V lookup: CDR1 SGHVS, CDR2 FQNEAQ. V lost 5 bases and J 3 bases, leaving 17 bases between the germline ends. The CDR3 is made up of 16 amino acids. Here the CDR3 DNA reads TGTGCCAGCAGCCCCCGGGGGACACTGGACAATCAGCCCCAGCATTTT. This sequence encodes CASSPRGTLDNQPQHF.